The text below deals with one T cell receptor (beta chain). CDR1 and CDR2 from the germline V gene are MNHEY and SVGAGI. V lost 2 bases, J lost 6 bases, and 17 bases lay in between. The CDR3 is made up of 15 amino acids. The PCR contained 60 Vbeta and 13 Jbeta primers. Assay: immunoSEQ multiplex PCR; the TCRdb copy retains only in-frame clones and omits some. The data contain under 300,000 clones, approximately 84% of them singletons. The source of the sample is a study of cytomegalovirus exposure and HLA in healthy donors. The material sequenced was PBMCs. This chain joins TRBV6-5 and TRBJ2-7; TRBD1 might be the D (5 bases). This TCR came from a woman aged 40 to 49 in good health and CMV-seropositive. The chain's CDR3 is CASSYPNQGTGEQYF. CDR3 sequence (DNA): TGTGCCAGCAGTTACCCGAATCAGGGAACTGGCGAGCAGTACTTC.